Below, 20 T cell receptor beta chains from the same sample are listed, as sequenced in a study of PD-1 blockade in classical Hodgkin lymphoma. Patients all relapsed after autologous stem cell transplantation, and there was variation in brentuximab vedotin exposure. The assay was immunoSEQ multiplex PCR, and TCRdb's table has in-frame clones only and misses some. The data show some 150,000 clones, just under 80% seen once. The specimen was peripheral blood mononuclear cells (PBMCs), collected before the second cycle of nivolumab. These receptors were obtained from a human donor with classical Hodgkin lymphoma.

The chain recombines TRBV7-9 with TRBJ2-1; 12 bases agree with TRBD2. The CDR3 spans 16 residues. Germline V gives CDR1 SEHNR, CDR2 FQNEAQ (reference sequence). J was trimmed by 7 bases and V by 5 bases; bases with no gene match: 9. CDR3 nucleotides: TGTGCCAGCAGCCCGCGACTAGCGGGAGTGGGTAATGAGCAGTTCTTC. Translating gives CASSPRLAGVGNEQFF.

This clone was seen only a few times. The rearrangement uses TRBV10-1 and TRBJ2-5, with no clear D. Trimming left V 3 bases short and J 5 bases short, with 7 bases between. The CDR3 has 12 amino acids. The germline gives CDR1 WNHNN, CDR2 SYGVQD (reference sequence). CDR3 region: CASSDSCETQYF. CDR3 DNA: TGCGCCAGCAGTGACTCTTGTGAGACCCAGTACTTC.

This clone has more than one count but fewer than ten. V is TRBV6-5 and J is TRBJ1-2, with a weak D call TRBD1 (5 bases). The CDR3 consists of 13 residues. V was cut by 6 bases and J by 6 bases, with 14 bases left in between. Per the germline V gene, CDR1 is MNHEY and CDR2 is SVGAGI. The CDR3 is CASRTGTWDGYTF. The CDR3 nucleotides are TGTGCCAGCAGGACCGGGACCTGGGATGGCTACACCTTC.

This clone has just a few counts. This chain uses TRBV6-4 with TRBJ2-7; D gene uncertain. CDR3 size: 11 residues. Between the trimmed V and J ends, which lost 7 bases and 3 bases, there was a span of 7 bases. Germline V gene sequence: CDR1 MRHNA, CDR2 SNTAGT. For the CDR3, the DNA is TGTGCCAGCACCCGGCGCTACGAGCAGTACTTC. It encodes CASTRRYEQYF.

The genes are TRBV2 and TRBJ2-5, with D maybe TRBD1 (6 bases). The CDR3 loop spans 14 amino acids. V lost 3 bases, J lost 3 bases, and 11 bases lay in between. Germline V CDR1 and CDR2: SNHLY, FYNNEI. The DNA for the CDR3 is TGTGCCAGCAGTGAGGGGGCTTATGAAGAGACCCAGTACTTC. Residues: CASSEGAYEETQYF.

The CDR3 protein is CASSSTGSPQETQYF. In DNA form, the CDR3 reads TGTGCCAGCAGCTCGACAGGGTCCCCCCAAGAGACCCAGTACTTC. The chain employs TRBV7-9 and TRBJ2-5, with TRBD1 matching over 7 bases. Germline-derived CDR1 and CDR2 are SEHNR and FQNEAQ (reference sequence). The CDR3 is 15 amino acids. Trimming at V came to 4 bases and at J to 1 base, leaving 6 bases not matched to a gene.

This chain uses TRBV11-3 with TRBJ2-5, with 10 bases fitting TRBD2. This CDR3 is 16 amino acids long. The germline V gene has CDR1 SGHNT and CDR2 YENEEA. The trim removed 2 bases at V and 4 bases at J, leaving 7 bases unmatched. CDR3 coding DNA: TGTGCCAGCAGCTTACAACCAGCGGGGGGGCGAGAGACCCAGTACTTC. Translation: CASSLQPAGGRETQYF.

The genes are TRBV19 and TRBJ2-1, with 9 bases lining up with TRBD2. Germline V gene data show CDR1 as LNHDA and CDR2 as SQIVND (reference sequence). This CDR3 has 20 residues. V shed 1 base, J shed 0 bases, and the junction held 13 bases outside the gene matches. The CDR3 DNA is TGTGCCAGTAGTATAGGGGTAATAGCGGGAGTACACCCCTCCTACAATGAGCAGTTCTTC. Its protein is CASSIGVIAGVHPSYNEQFF.

This chain uses TRBV19 with TRBJ1-2; TRBD1 is a possible D gene (6 bases). In germline, CDR1 is LNHDA, CDR2 SQIVND (reference sequence). The CDR3 has 17 amino acids. The ends were cut back, 3 bases at V and 5 bases at J, with 22 bases in the middle. The CDR3 loop is CASSIATGIMHLYGYTF. CDR3 sequence (DNA): TGTGCCAGTAGTATCGCAACAGGGATCATGCATCTTTATGGCTACACCTTC.

CDR3 residues: CASRRTGDPRDTQYF. CDR3 in DNA: TGTGCCAGCAGACGAACAGGGGACCCGCGAGATACGCAGTATTTT. The J gene is TRBJ2-3, the V gene TRBV28; TRBD1 aligns across 7 bases. Trimming took 6 bases from V and 5 from J; bases not matched to a gene: 11. The germline CDR1 and CDR2 sequences are MDHEN and SYDVKM. The CDR3 length is 15 residues.

This chain joins TRBV15 and TRBJ2-2, with 7 bases matching TRBD1. Per germline, CDR1 LNHNV and CDR2 YYDKDF (reference sequence). J was trimmed by 0 bases and V by 5 bases; bases with no gene match: 6. The CDR3 totals 16 residues. CDR3 DNA sequence: TGTGCCACCAGCCGGGCCGGGACAGCGAACACCGGGGAGCTGTTTTTT. Amino acid sequence: CATSRAGTANTGELFF.

J is TRBJ2-5 and V is TRBV10-3, with D perhaps given as TRBD1 or TRBD2 (5 bases each). The CDR3 loop spans 14 amino acids. Trimming shortened V by 1 base and J by 4 bases, and 10 bases separated the two germline ends. CDR1 is ENHRY, CDR2 SYGVKD, per germline. For the CDR3, the DNA is TGTGCCATCAGTGAGTACGAGGGGCTAGAGACCCAGTACTTC. This sequence encodes CAISEYEGLETQYF.

J is TRBJ1-2 and V is TRBV6-6; TRBD1 agrees at 7 bases. The CDR3 is 14 residues long. From germline, CDR1 is MNHNY and CDR2 SVGAGI (reference sequence). V trimming: 5 bases; J trimming: 8 bases; junction bases outside the gene matches: 11. This chain's CDR3 is CASSPRRGHIGYTF. CDR3 nucleotides: TGTGCCAGCAGTCCTCGTAGGGGGCATATCGGCTACACCTTC.

This chain links TRBV19 with TRBJ2-5, with 9 bases identical to TRBD2. Trimming cost V 8 bases and J 7 bases; bases outside gene matches: 11. CDR3 length equals 14 residues. The germline V gene has CDR1 LNHDA and CDR2 SQIVND (reference sequence). CDR3 residues: CASRVAGATGTQYF. The CDR3 nucleotides are TGTGCCAGTCGTGTAGCGGGGGCCACCGGGACCCAGTACTTC. The full variable domain, with the rest looked up from reference TRBV19 and TRBJ2-5, is DGGITQSPKYLFRKEGQNVTLSCEQNLNHDAMYWYRQDPGQGLRLIYYSQIVNDFQKGDIAEGYSVSREKKESFPLTVTSAQKNPTAFYLCASRVAGATGTQYFGPGTRLLVL.

V gene TRBV30 combines with J gene TRBJ1-5; 7 bases line up with TRBD1. Germline trimming cut 2 bases from V and 0 bases from J; bases unmatched to any gene: 19. Germline-derived CDR1 and CDR2 are GTSNPN and SVGIG (reference sequence). This CDR3 has 20 residues. The CDR3 DNA sequence: TGTGCCTGGAGTTCACGGCCCCCTCGACAGGGCAAAAATAGCAATCAGCCCCAGCATTTT. Its protein is CAWSSRPPRQGKNSNQPQHF.

The gene calls are TRBV5-1 and TRBJ1-2, with unresolved D. Per germline, CDR1 SGHRS and CDR2 YFSETQ. V lost 3 bases to trimming and J lost 8 bases, with 11 bases between them. The CDR3 is 12 amino acids. The CDR3 nucleotides are TGCGCCAGCAGCTGGGGAAAAGAGGGCTACACCTTC. This sequence encodes CASSWGKEGYTF.

The chain combines TRBV9 with TRBJ2-3; 12 bases match TRBD1. After removal of 3 bases from V and 6 bases from J, the junction contained 14 bases not matched to a gene. This CDR3 region has 18 residues. CDR1 SGDLS and CDR2 YYNGEE come from the germline V gene. The CDR3 nucleotides read TGTGCCAGCAGCGCTCTGTGGGGGACAGGGGGCAAAGGGGATACGCAGTATTTT. Its protein is CASSALWGTGGKGDTQYF.

The J gene is TRBJ2-7, the V gene TRBV28; D gene ambiguous. Germline CDR1 and CDR2: MDHEN and SYDVKM. Trimming stripped 10 bases from V and 3 bases from J, with 4 bases between. The CDR3 extends over 9 amino acids. CDR3 protein: CATGYEQYF. The CDR3 coding sequence is TGTGCCACCGGCTACGAGCAGTACTTC.

V and J are TRBV10-3 and TRBJ2-1; D may be TRBD2 (6 bases). The CDR3 is 14 amino acids. Trimming stripped 8 bases from V and 3 bases from J, with 14 bases between. CDR1 is ENHRY, CDR2 SYGVKD, per germline. The CDR3 is CAIDDGLLYNEQFF. Here the CDR3 DNA reads TGTGCCATCGACGATGGACTACTCTACAATGAGCAGTTCTTC.

The CDR3 spells CASSELDSTDTQYF. DNA for the CDR3: TGTGCCAGCAGTGAATTAGACAGCACAGATACGCAGTATTTT. V gene TRBV6-5 combines with J gene TRBJ2-3, with D unclear. V was clipped by 5 bases and J by 0 bases, with 9 bases between them. Germline loops: CDR1 MNHEY, CDR2 SVGAGI. This CDR3 has 14 amino acids.